Given below is one TCR beta chain in context. Its antigen is as yet unknown. Every one of the patients relapsed after autologous stem cell transplantation (brentuximab vedotin exposure was variable). These data originate in a study of PD-1 blockade in classical Hodgkin lymphoma. Overall study findings and caveats: Complete responders' diversity at baseline resembled that of newly diagnosed patients. At C4D1, TCR diversity had climbed significantly for CD4+ cells, though not for CD8+ cells. Relapsed/refractory patients reportedly had lower baseline diversity than newly diagnosed patients.

Measured with immunoSEQ multiplex PCR; TCRdb has only the in-frame clones, and not every one. The repertoire has approximately 14,000 clones, 65% to 85% of them found once; the top ten carry under 30%. The sequencing used peripheral blood mononuclear cells (PBMCs), collected before the second cycle of nivolumab. The TCR sequence derives from a human donor with classical Hodgkin lymphoma.

The CDR3 spells CAISQGVGNTEAFF. The CDR3 nucleotides read TGTGCCATCAGTCAGGGGGTGGGGAACACTGAAGCTTTCTTT. The chain is built from TRBV10-3 and TRBJ1-1, with 7 bases identical to TRBD1. This CDR3 is built from 14 residues. Germline-derived CDR1 and CDR2 are ENHRY and SYGVKD. The junction had 4 bases not matched to a gene; V was cut back by 5 bases and J by 1 base.